This T cell receptor (beta chain) was identified in a study of post-analysis software for immune sequencing data. Germline V gene sequence: CDR1 SQVTM, CDR2 ANQGSEA. The CDR3 is 13 amino acids. Deletions cut 3 bases from V and 2 bases from J, with 9 bases between. Unique molecular identifiers had been added to the TCR beta cDNA libraries. MiXCR, applied by TCRdb to the PCR reads, yields one record per CDR3 protein. The data show roughly 700,000 distinct CDR3 sequences, roughly 27% seen once. General study findings and limits: Controls had lower frequencies than patients of 4 or 5 TRBV segments, which included TRBV5-6, TRBV5-1 and TRBV20-1. Under the F measure, samples that were prepared in one batch clustered strongly together.

A note on this clonotype: As yet, its antigen is unknown.

The sequenced material came from blood. The receptor was isolated from a girl aged 10 to 17 with multiple sclerosis. The chain recombines TRBV29-1 with TRBJ2-3; D perhaps matches TRBD1 (6 bases). The DNA for the CDR3 is TGCAGCGTTGACAGGGGCGTCACAGATACGCAGTATTTT. Protein product: CSVDRGVTDTQYF.